This T cell receptor (beta chain) is drawn from a study of blood T cell repertoires in COVID-19. Using immunoSEQ multiplex PCR, the repertoire was profiled, and TCRdb retains in-frame clones only, with some absent. Counted here are around 370,000 clones, roughly 90% occurring once; the ten biggest clones make up around 7%. Germline CDR1 MDHEN, CDR2 SYDVKM. The V segment lost 5 bases and the J segment 8 bases; nucleotides outside the gene matches: 6. The CDR3 extends over 14 amino acids. The TCR originated in a man between 18 and 35 years old with active or convalescent COVID-19. The chain links TRBV28 to TRBJ2-1; 10 nucleotides align to TRBD2. The sequencing input was peripheral blood. In DNA form, the CDR3 reads TGTGCCAGCAGTCTAGCGGGAGAATCGGATGAGCAGTTCTTC. Translation gives CASSLAGESDEQFF.